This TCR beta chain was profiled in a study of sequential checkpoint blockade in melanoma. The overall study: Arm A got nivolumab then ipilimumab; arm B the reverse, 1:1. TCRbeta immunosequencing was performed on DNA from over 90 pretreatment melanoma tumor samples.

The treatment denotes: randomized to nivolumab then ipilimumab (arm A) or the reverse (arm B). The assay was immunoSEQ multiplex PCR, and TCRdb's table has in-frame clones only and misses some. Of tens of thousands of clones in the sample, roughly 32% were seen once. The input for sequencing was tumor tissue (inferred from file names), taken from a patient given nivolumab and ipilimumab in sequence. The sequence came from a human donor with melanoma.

The CDR3 loop reads CASTETANYGYTF. DNA of the CDR3: TGTGCCAGCACCGAGACAGCTAACTATGGCTACACCTTC. The V gene is TRBV6-8, the J gene TRBJ1-2; D perhaps matches TRBD1 (5 bases). V lost 7 bases to trimming and J lost 0 bases, with 9 bases between them. The CDR3 loop spans 13 amino acids. The germline V gene has CDR1 MNHGY and CDR2 SAAAGT.